This TCR beta chain appears in the sequencing data of a study of T cell therapy product for transplant patients (dated by TCRdb to between 2017 and 2020). With respect to the entire study: In Berlin, Germany, the wider healthy donor group was made up of around 19 individuals (roughly ten male and 9 female) aged about 22 to 90 years. The study developed a next-generation autologous adoptive antiviral T-cell product for immunosuppressed solid organ transplant patients, using CMV as the model virus. The TCRbeta repertoire analysis of rapamycin-treated and untreated products included n = 3 healthy donors. The expansion media were supplemented with either IL-7 and IL-15 at approximately 9.9 ng/ml or IL-2 at roughly 50 U/ml. To assess clonal composition, the TCRbeta repertoires of CMV-specific T-cell products grown with and without rapamycin from the same donors were compared.

General findings and caveats noted by the study authors: The top 10 clones covered roughly 65% of the repertoire in rapamycin-treated products versus 85% to 95% in untreated products. Compared with untreated products, rapamycin-treated products had a TCRbeta repertoire that was more diverse and less clonal, and the rapamycin-treated products also contained more distinct clones. It was suggested by the authors that the increased clonal diversity in Rapa-TCPs may reflect survival of low-frequency clones and preferential expansion of central memory T cells. Paired products from the same donor shared many clones, whereas repertoires from different donors showed no overlap.

From the germline V gene, CDR1 is MNHEY and CDR2 is SVGAGI. A distance of 11 bases separates the germline ends of V and J, which lose 5 bases and 4 bases respectively. The CDR3 covers 13 residues, taking in both the cysteine and the phenylalanine. Only CDR3 DNA is held: 39 bases, read in frame from base 1. After genomic DNA was extracted with an AllPrep DNA/RNA Kit, the TCRbeta CDR3 regions were amplified using the immunoSEQ hsTCRb Kit. The authors' analysis ran thus. In-frame CDR3 nucleotide sequences without stop codons were defined as productive rearrangements and were analyzed in immunoSEQ Analyzer 3.0. Sample overlap was measured using the Morisita index, while clonality was calculated from productive entropy normalized to the number of productive rearrangements. TCRdb took this table from immuneACCESS and kept in-frame rearrangements with V and J called. Such tables lack part of the clones; where checked against another copy, unresolved V genes explain under half of the gap, and the rest is unexplained. The V and J calls and clone size come from that table; D and trimming were worked out from the DNA. This sample lists about 1,000 clones; 46% were detected once. Of the sample, roughly a third is held by the ten largest clones.

Turning to this clone: Its antigen has not been determined. No qualities accompany the bases; no much larger clone lies one base away.

The label of this sample is explained as: around 22 nM rapamycin added during CMV-specific T-cell product expansion (Rapa-TCP). The sample's designation stands for: CMVpp65/IE-1-reactive T cells enriched by IFNgamma capture and expanded in vitro. For roughly 6 hours, PBMCs were stimulated with overlapping CMV pp65 and IE-1 peptide pools, with each pool at around 0.47 ug/ml. IFNgamma-producing CMV-stimulated cells were positively selected with the IFNgamma Secretion Assay-Cell Enrichment and Detection Kit (Miltenyi Biotec). For roughly 21 days, enriched IFNgamma+ cells were cultured with irradiated autologous feeders along with either IL-7/IL-15 or IL-2. To provide enough cells for different cell sorting steps, buffy coats were used from 3 of the 19 healthy donors. Peripheral blood mononuclear cells were isolated using Biocoll density gradient centrifugation. Buffy coats from healthy donors were obtained from DRK.

Sequencing was performed on a sorted cell population cultured from PBMCs. The chain couples TRBV6-5 to TRBJ1-1; TRBD1 is a possible D gene, resting on 6 matching bases. This receptor was obtained from an adult in good health. Here is the DNA: TGTGCCAGCAGTCCCACAGGGATCACTGAAGCTTTCTTT. Translation gives CASSPTGITEAFF.